The sequence of this TCR beta chain was determined in a study of early T cells in non-severe SARS-CoV-2 infection. On the study more broadly: Bulk RNA from unsorted whole blood was sequenced; chains were unpaired.

Looked up from germline, CDR1 is WSHSY and CDR2 is SAAADI. The length of the CDR3 is 13 residues. Trimming cost V 8 bases and J 0 bases, with 10 bases left between them. TCRdb independently ran MiXCR on the 5' RACE reads; one entry per CDR3 protein. The data contain around 83,000 distinct CDR3 sequences, less than 15% of them singletons. This chain links TRBV10-2 with TRBJ1-1; D unresolved. The receptor was isolated from an adult who was a healthcare worker with PCR-confirmed SARS-CoV-2 infection or an uninfected control (not recorded which). Sample: whole blood, taken at baseline. DNA of the CDR3: TGCGCCAGCGGGGAGGGCATGAACACTGAAGCTTTCTTT. This codes for CASGEGMNTEAFF.